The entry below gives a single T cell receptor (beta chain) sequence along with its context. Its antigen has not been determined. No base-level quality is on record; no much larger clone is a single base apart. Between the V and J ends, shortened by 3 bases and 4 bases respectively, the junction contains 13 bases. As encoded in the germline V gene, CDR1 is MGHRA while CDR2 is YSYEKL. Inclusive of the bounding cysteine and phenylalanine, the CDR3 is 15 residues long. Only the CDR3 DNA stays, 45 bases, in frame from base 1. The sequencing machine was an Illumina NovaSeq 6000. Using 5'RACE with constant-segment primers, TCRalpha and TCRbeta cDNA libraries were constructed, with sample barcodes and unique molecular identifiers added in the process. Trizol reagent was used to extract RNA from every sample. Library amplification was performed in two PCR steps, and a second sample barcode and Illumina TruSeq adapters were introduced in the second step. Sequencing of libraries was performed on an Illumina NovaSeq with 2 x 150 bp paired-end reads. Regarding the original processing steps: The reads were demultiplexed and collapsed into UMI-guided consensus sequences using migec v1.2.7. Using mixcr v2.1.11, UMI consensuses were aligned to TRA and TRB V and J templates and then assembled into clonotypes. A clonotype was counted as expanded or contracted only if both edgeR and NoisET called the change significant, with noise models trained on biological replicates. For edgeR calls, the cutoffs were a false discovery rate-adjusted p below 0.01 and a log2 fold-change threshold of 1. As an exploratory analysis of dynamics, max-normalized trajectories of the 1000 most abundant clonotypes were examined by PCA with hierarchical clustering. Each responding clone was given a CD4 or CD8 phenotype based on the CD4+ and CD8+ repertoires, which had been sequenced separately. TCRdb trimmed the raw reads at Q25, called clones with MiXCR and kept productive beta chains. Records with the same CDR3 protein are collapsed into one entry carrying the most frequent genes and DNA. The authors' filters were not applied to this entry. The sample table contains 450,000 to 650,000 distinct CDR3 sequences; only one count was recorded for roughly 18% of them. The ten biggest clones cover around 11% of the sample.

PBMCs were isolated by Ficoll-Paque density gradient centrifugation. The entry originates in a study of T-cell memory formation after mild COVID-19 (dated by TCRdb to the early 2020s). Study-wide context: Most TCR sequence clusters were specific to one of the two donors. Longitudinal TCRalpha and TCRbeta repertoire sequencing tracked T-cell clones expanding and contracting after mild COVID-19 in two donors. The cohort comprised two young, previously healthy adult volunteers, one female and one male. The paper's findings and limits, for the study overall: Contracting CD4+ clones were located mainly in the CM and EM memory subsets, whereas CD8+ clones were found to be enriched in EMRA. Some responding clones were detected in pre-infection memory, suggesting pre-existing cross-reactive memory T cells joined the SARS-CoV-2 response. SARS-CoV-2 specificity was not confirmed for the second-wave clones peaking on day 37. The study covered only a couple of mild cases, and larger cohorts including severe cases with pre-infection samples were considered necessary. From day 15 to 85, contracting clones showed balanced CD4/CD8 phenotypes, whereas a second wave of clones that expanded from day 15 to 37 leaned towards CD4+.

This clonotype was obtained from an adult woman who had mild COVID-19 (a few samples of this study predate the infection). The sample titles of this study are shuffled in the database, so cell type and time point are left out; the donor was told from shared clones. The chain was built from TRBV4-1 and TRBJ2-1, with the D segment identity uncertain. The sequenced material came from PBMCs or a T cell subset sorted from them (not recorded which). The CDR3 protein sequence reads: CASSHEIPTYNEQFF. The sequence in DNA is TGCGCCAGCAGCCACGAGATACCTACGTACAATGAGCAGTTCTTC.